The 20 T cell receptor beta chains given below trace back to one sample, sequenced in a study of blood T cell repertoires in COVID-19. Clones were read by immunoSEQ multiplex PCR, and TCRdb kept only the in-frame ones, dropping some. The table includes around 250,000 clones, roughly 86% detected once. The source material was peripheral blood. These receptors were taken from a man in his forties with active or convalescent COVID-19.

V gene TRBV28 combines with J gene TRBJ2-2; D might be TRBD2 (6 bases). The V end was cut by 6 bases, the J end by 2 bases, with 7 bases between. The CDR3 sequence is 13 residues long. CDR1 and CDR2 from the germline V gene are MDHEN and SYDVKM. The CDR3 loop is CASRRDNTGELFF. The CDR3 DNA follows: TGTGCCAGCAGGCGGGATAACACCGGGGAGCTGTTTTTT.

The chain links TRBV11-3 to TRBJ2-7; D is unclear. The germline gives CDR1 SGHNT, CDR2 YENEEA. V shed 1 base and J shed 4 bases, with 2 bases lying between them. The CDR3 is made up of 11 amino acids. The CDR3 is CASSLAYEQYF. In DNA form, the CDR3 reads TGTGCCAGCAGCTTAGCGTACGAGCAGTACTTC.

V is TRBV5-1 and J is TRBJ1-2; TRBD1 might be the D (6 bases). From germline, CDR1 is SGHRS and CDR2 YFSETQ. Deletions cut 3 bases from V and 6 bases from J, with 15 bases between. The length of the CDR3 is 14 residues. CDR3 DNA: TGCGCCAGCAGCTCCTTGGGGGCTAATGATGGCTACACCTTC. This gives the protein CASSSLGANDGYTF.

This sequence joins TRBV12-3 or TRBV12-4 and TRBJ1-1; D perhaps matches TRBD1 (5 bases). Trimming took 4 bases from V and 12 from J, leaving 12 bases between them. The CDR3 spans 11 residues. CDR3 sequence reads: CASSWGPTTFF. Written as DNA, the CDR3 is TGTGCCAGCAGTTGGGGCCCGACGACTTTCTTT.

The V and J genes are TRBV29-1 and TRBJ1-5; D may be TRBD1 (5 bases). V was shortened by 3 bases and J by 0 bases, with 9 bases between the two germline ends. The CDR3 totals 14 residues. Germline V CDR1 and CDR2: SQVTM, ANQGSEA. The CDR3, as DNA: TGCAGCGTTGATTCGGGGGATAGCAATCAGCCCCAGCATTTT. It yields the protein CSVDSGDSNQPQHF.

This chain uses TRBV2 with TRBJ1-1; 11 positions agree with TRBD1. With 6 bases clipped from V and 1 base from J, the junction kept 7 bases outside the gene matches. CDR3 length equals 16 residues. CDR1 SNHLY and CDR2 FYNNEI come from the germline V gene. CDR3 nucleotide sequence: TGTGCCAGCAGCGGTGTGGGGACAGGGGGGAACACTGAAGCTTTCTTT. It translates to CASSGVGTGGNTEAFF.

Here the CDR3 reads CASSLTGELYGYTF. Written as DNA, the CDR3 is TGTGCCAGCAGTTTAACAGGCGAGCTCTATGGCTACACCTTC. V gene TRBV27 combines with J gene TRBJ1-2; perhaps TRBD1 as D (5 bases). V lost 2 bases and J 4 bases, leaving 11 bases between the germline ends. Looked up from germline, CDR1 is MNHEY and CDR2 is SMNVEV (reference sequence). The CDR3 consists of 14 residues.

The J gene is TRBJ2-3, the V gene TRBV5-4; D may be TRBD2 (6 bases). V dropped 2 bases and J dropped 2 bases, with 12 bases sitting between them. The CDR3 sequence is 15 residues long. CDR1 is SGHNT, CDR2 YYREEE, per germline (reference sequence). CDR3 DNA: TGTGCCAGCAGCTTCGCGGGGACTCACACAGATACGCAGTATTTT. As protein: CASSFAGTHTDTQYF.

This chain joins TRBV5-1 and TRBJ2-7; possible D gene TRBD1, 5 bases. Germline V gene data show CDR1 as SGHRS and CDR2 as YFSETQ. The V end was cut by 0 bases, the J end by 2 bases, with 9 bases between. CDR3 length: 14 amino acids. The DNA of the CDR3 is TGCGCCAGCAGCTTGGACCAGGGCCCCTACGAGCAGTACTTC. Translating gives CASSLDQGPYEQYF.

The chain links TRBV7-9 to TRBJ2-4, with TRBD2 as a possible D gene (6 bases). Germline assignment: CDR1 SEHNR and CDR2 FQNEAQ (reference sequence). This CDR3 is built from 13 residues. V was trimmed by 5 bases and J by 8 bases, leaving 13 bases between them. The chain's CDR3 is CASSHLEGDIQYF. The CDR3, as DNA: TGTGCCAGCAGCCATCTGGAGGGCGACATTCAGTACTTC.

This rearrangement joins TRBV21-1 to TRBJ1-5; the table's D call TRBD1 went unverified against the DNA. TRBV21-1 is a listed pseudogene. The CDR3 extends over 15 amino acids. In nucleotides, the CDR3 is TGTGCCAGCAGCAAAAGGACAGGGAGGGTTCAGCCCCAGCATTTT. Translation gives CASSKRTGRVQPQHF.

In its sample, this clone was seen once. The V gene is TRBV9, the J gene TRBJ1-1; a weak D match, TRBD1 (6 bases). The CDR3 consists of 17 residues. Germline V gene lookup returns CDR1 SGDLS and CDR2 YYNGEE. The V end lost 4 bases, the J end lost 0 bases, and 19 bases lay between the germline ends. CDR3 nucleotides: TGTGCCAGCAGCCTAGTGGCAGGACAGAGTTTGAACACTGAAGCTTTCTTT. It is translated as CASSLVAGQSLNTEAFF.

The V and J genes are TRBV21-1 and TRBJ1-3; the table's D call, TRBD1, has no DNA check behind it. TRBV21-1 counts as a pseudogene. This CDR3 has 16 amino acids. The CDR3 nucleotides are TGTGCCAGCAGTCTAAGAGGGGGCTACTCTGGAAACACCATATATTTT. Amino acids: CASSLRGGYSGNTIYF.

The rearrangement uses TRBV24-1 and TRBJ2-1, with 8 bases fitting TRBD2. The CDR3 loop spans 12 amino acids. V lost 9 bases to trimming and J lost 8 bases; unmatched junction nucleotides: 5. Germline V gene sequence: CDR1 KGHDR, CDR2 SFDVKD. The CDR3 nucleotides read TGTGCCACCGGAGCGGGAGTGGATGAGCAGTTCTTC. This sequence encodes CATGAGVDEQFF.

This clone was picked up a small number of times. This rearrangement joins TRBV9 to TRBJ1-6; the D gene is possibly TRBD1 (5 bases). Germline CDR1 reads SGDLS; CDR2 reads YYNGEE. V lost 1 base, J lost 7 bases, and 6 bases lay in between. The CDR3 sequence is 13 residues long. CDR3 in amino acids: CASSVRQNSPLHF. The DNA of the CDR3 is TGTGCCAGCAGCGTAAGACAGAATTCACCCCTCCACTTT. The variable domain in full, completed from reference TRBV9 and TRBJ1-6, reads DSGVTQTPKHLITATGQRVTLRCSPRSGDLSVYWYQQSLDQGLQFLIQYYNGEERAKGNILERFSAQQFPDLHSELNLSSLELGDSALYFCASSVRQNSPLHFGNGTRLTVT.

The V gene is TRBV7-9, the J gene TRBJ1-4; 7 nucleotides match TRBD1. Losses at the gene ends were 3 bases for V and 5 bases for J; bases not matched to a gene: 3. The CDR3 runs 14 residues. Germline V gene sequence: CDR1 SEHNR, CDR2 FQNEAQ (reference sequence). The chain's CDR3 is CASSLGQLNEKLFF. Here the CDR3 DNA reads TGTGCCAGCAGCTTGGGACAGTTGAATGAAAAACTGTTTTTT.

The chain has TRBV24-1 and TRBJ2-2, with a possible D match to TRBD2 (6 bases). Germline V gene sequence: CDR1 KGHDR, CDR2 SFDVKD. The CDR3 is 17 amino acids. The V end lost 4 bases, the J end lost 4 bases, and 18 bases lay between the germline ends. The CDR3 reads CATSEGDSPPPTGELFF. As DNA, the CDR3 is TGTGCCACCAGTGAAGGGGACTCTCCACCTCCCACCGGGGAGCTGTTTTTT.

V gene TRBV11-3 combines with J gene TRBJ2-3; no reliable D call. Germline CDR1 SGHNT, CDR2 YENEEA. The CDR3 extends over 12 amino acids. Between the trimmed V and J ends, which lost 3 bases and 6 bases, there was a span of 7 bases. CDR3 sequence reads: CASSFPRDTQYF. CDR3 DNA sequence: TGTGCCAGCAGCTTTCCACGGGATACGCAGTATTTT.

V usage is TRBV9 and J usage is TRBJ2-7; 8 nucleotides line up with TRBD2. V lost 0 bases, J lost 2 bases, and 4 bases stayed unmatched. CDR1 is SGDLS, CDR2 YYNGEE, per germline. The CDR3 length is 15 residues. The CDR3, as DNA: TGTGCCAGCAGCGTAGAGAGTAGCGGGACCTACGAGCAGTACTTC. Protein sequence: CASSVESSGTYEQYF.

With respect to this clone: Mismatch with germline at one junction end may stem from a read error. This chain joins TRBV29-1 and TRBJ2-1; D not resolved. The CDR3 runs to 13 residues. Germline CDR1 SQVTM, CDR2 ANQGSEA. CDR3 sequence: CSVKDQAYNEQFF. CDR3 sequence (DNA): TGCAGCGTTAAAGACCAGGCATACAATGAGCAGTTCTTC.